This TCR beta chain emerged from a study of blood T cells in healthy people across ages. Through a sample-barcoded 5' primer and a J-beta primer mix, a second PCR was run for roughly 7 to 12 cycles. The template-switch adaptor was a 5' adaptor with 12 random nucleotides. It tagged each cDNA molecule. MiXCR, run by TCRdb on the 5' RACE reads, gives a single entry per CDR3 protein. Among 850,000 to 1,300,000 distinct CDR3 sequences listed, less than 50% were seen once. In terms of origin and age, donors were healthy Caucasian individuals from Russia aged 6 to 90. Study outcomes and limitations: Whereas aged donors had fewer naive CD4+ cells, long-lived donors had more of them and higher diversity.

This clonotype was counted a few times. The antigen is not known. Per the germline V gene, CDR1 is DFQATT and CDR2 is SNEGSKA (reference sequence). V was shortened by 5 bases and J by 0 bases, with 10 bases between the two germline ends. The CDR3 contains 14 residues. Sequencing input: blood. The J gene is TRBJ1-4, the V gene TRBV20-1; D is unresolved. The sequence was obtained from a woman aged 55 to 70 in good health. CDR3: CSAFPIATNEKLFF. DNA for the CDR3: TGCAGTGCTTTCCCCATTGCAACTAATGAAAAACTGTTTTTT.